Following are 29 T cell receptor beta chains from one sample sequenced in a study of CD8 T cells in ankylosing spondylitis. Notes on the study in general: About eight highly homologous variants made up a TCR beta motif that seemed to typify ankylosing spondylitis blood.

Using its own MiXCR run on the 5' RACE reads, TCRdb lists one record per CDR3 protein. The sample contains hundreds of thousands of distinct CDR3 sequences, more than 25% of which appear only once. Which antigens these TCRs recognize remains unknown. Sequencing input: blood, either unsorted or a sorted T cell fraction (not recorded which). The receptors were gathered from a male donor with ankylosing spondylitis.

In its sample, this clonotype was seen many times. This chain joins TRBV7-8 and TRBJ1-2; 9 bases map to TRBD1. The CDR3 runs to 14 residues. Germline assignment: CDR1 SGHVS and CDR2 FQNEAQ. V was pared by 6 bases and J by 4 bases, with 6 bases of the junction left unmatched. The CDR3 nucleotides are TGTGCCAGCAGGCCCACAGGGGGCAGCTATGGCTACACCTTC. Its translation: CASRPTGGSYGYTF.

This chain's CDR3 is CASSSPHEGRSTDTQYF. The CDR3 coding sequence is TGTGCCAGCAGTTCCCCCCACGAGGGACGGAGCACAGATACGCAGTATTTT. The gene calls are TRBV27 and TRBJ2-3, with D tentatively TRBD1 or TRBD2 (5 bases each). This CDR3 comprises 17 residues. Trimming removed 4 bases at V and 0 bases at J, with 17 bases between. CDR1 and CDR2 (germline): MNHEY, SMNVEV (reference sequence).

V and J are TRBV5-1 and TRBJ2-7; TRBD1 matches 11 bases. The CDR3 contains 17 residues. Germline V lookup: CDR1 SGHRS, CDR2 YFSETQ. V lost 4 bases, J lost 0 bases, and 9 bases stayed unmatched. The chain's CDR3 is CASSAGTGGFGSYEQYF. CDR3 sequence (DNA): TGCGCCAGCAGCGCTGGGACAGGGGGATTCGGCTCCTACGAGCAGTACTTC.

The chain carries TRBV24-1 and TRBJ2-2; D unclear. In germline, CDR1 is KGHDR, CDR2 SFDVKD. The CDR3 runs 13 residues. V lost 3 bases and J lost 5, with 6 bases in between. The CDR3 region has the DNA TGTGCCACCAGTGATCCTGGTACCGGGGAGCTGTTTTTT. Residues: CATSDPGTGELFF.

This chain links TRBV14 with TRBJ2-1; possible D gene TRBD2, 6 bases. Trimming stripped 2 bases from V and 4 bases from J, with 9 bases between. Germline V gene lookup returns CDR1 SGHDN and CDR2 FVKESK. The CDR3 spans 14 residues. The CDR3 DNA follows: TGTGCCAGCAGCCAAATCGCGGGGTACAATGAGCAGTTCTTC. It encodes CASSQIAGYNEQFF.

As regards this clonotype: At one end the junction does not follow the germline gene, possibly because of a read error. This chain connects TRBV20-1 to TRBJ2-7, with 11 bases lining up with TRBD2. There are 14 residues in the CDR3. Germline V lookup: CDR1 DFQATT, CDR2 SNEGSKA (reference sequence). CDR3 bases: TGCAGTGCTAGGGCCCGACTAGCGGGAACGCCCGAGGACTTC. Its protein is CSARARLAGTPEDF.

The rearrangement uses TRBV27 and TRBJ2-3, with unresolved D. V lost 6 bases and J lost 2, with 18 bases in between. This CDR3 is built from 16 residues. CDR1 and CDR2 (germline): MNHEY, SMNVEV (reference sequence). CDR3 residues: CASRYGYSTFTDTQYF. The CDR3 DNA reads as TGTGCCAGCAGATACGGGTACTCAACGTTCACAGATACGCAGTATTTT.

CDR3 residues: CASIRENTGELFF. Here the CDR3 DNA reads TGTGCCAGCATAAGAGAGAACACCGGGGAGCTGTTTTTT. The V call is TRBV2, the J call TRBJ2-2; no clear D. CDR3 length: 13 amino acids. CDR1 and CDR2 from the germline V gene are SNHLY and FYNNEI. The V end was cut by 7 bases, the J end by 1 base, with 7 bases between.

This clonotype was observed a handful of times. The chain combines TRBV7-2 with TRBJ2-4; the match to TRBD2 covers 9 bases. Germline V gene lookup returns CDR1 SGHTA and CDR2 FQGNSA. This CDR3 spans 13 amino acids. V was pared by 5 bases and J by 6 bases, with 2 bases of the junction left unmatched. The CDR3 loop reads CASSRSGRNIQYF. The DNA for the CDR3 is TGTGCCAGCAGCCGTAGCGGGAGAAACATTCAGTACTTC.

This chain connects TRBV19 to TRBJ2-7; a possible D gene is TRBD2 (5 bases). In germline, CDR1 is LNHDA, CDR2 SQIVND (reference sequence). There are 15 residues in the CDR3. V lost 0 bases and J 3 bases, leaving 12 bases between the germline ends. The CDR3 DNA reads TGTGCCAGTAGTATAGAGGCGACGGACTTCTACGAGCAGTACTTC. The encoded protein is CASSIEATDFYEQYF. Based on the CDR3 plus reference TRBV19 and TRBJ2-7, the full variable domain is DGGITQSPKYLFRKEGQNVTLSCEQNLNHDAMYWYRQDPGQGLRLIYYSQIVNDFQKGDIAEGYSVSREKKESFPLTVTSAQKNPTAFYLCASSIEATDFYEQYFGPGTRLTVT.

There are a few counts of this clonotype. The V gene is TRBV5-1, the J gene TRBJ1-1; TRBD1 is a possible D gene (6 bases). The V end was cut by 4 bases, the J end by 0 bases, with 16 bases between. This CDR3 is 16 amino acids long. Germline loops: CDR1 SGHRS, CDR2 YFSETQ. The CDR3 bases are TGCGCCAGCAGCCAACAGGGTTCCCTAATGAACACTGAAGCTTTCTTT. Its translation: CASSQQGSLMNTEAFF. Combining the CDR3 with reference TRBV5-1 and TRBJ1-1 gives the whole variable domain KAGVTQTPRYLIKTRGQQVTLSCSPISGHRSVSWYQQTPGQGLQFLFEYFSETQRNKGNFPGRFSGRQFSNSRSEMNVSTLELGDSALYLCASSQQGSLMNTEAFFGQGTRLTVV.

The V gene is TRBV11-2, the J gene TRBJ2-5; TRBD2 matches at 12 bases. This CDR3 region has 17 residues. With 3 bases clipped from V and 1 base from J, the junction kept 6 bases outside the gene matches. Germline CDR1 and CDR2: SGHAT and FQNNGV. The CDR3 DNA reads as TGTGCCAGCAGCTTGGATCTAGCGGGAGGGCTCCAAGAGACCCAGTACTTC. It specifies CASSLDLAGGLQETQYF.

The CDR3 loop reads CASTRGGSSGANVLTF. The CDR3 DNA is TGTGCCAGCACCAGGGGCGGTAGCTCTGGGGCCAACGTCCTGACTTTC. J is TRBJ2-6 and V is TRBV27, with D perhaps TRBD1 (6 bases). The CDR3 runs 16 residues. The germline V gene has CDR1 MNHEY and CDR2 SMNVEV (reference sequence). The V gene lost 7 bases and the J gene lost 0 bases, with 13 bases spanning the gap.

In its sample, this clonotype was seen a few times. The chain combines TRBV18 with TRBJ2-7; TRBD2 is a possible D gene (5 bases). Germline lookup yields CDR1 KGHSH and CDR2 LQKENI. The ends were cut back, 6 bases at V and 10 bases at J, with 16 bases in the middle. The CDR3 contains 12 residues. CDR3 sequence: CASSSPGELQYF. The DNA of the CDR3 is TGTGCCAGCTCTAGCCCCGGGGAGTTACAGTACTTC.

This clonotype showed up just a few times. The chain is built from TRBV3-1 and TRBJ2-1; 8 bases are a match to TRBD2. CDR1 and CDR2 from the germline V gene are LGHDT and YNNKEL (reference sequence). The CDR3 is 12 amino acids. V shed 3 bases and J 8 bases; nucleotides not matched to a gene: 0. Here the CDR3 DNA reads TGTGCCAGCAGCCAGACTAGCGATGAGCAGTTCTTC. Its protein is CASSQTSDEQFF.

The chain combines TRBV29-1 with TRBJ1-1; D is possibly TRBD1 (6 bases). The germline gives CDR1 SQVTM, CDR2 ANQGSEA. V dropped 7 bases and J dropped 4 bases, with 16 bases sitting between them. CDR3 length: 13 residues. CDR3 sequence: CSARGAGVTEAFF. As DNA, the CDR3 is TGCAGCGCCCGAGGGGCAGGGGTCACTGAAGCTTTCTTT.

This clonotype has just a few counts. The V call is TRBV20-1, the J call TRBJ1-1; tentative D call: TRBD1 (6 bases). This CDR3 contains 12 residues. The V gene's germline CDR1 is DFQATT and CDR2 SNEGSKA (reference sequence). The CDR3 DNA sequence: TGCTCGGGGGGAGGGGGAGGTACTGAAGCTTTCTTT. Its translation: CSGGGGGTEAFF.

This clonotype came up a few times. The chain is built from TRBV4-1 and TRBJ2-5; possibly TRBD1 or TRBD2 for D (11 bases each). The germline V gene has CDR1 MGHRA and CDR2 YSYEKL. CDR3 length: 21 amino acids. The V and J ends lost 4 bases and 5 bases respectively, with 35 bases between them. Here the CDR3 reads CASSLGQGANFLAGGSETQYF. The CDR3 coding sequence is TGCGCCAGCAGCCTCGGACAGGGGGCCAACTTTCTAGCGGGAGGTTCGGAGACCCAGTACTTC.

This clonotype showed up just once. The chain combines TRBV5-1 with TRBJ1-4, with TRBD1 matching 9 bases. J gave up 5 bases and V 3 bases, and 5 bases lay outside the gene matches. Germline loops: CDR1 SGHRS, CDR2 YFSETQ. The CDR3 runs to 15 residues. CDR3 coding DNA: TGCGCCAGCAGCTCCTCGACAGGGGGGAATGAAAAACTGTTTTTT. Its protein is CASSSSTGGNEKLFF.

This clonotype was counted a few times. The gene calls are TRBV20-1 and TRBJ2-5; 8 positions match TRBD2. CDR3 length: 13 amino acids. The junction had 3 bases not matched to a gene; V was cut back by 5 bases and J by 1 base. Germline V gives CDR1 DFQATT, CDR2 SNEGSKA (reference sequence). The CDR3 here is CSASGLAQETQYF. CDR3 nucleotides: TGCAGTGCTTCCGGACTAGCCCAAGAGACCCAGTACTTC.

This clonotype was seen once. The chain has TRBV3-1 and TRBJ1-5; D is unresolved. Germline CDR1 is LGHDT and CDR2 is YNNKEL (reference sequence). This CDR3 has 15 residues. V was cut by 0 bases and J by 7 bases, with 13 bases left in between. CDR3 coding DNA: TGTGCCAGCAGCCAAGATGGTCGGGCACGGCAGCCCCAGCATTTT. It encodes CASSQDGRARQPQHF.

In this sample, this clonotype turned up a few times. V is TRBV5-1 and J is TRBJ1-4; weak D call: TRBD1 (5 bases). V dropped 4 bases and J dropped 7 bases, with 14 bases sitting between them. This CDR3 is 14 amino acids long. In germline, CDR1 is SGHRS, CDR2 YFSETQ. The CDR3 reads CASSLQAPGEKLFF. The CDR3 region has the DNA TGCGCCAGCAGCCTACAGGCCCCGGGTGAAAAACTGTTTTTT.

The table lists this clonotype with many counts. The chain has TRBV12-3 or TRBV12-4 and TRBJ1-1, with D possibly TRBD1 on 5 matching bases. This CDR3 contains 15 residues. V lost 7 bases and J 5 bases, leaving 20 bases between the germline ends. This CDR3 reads CASTQAGQRETEAFF. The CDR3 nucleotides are TGTGCCAGCACCCAGGCGGGGCAGAGGGAAACTGAAGCTTTCTTT.

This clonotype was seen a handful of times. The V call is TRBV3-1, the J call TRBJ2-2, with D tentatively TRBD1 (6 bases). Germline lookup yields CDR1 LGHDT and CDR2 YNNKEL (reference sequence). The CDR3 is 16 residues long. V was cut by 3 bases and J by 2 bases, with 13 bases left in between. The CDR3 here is CASSHKRTVNTGELFF. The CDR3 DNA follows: TGTGCCAGCAGCCATAAGAGGACAGTAAACACCGGGGAGCTGTTTTTT.

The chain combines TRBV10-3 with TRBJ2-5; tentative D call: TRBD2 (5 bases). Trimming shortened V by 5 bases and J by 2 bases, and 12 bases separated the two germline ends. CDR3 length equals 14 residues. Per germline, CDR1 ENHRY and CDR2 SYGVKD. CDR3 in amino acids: CAISKDGVQETQYF. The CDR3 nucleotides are TGTGCCATCAGTAAGGACGGGGTTCAAGAGACCCAGTACTTC.

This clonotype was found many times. CDR3: CSATADSNDQPQHF. DNA of the CDR3: TGCAGTGCTACAGCGGACAGCAATGATCAGCCCCAGCATTTT. This chain connects TRBV20-1 to TRBJ1-5; TRBD1 is a possible D gene (6 bases). Germline lookup yields CDR1 DFQATT and CDR2 SNEGSKA (reference sequence). V lost 4 bases, J lost 5 bases, and 15 bases lay in between. CDR3 size: 14 residues.

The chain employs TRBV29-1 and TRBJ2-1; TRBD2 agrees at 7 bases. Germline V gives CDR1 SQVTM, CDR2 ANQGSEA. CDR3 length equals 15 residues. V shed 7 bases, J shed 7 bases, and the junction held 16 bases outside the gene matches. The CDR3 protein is CSAGASGYRRNEQFF. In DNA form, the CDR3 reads TGCAGCGCTGGGGCTAGCGGTTATCGGCGGAATGAGCAGTTCTTC.

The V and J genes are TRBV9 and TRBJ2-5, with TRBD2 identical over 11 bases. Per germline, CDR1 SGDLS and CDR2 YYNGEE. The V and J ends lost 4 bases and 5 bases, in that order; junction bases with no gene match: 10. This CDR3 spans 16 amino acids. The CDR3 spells CASSLGLAGFAETQYF. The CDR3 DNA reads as TGTGCCAGCAGCCTAGGACTAGCGGGCTTCGCCGAGACCCAGTACTTC.

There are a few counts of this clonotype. CDR3 in DNA: TGCAGTGCTAGGCCTAGCGGACACGAGCAGTACTTC. This sequence encodes CSARPSGHEQYF. The rearrangement uses TRBV20-1 and TRBJ2-7; 7 nucleotides match TRBD2. The CDR3 sequence is 12 residues long. Germline V gene data show CDR1 as DFQATT and CDR2 as SNEGSKA (reference sequence). V trimming: 3 bases; J trimming: 5 bases; junction bases outside the gene matches: 4.